These 24 T cell receptor beta chains share one sample of origin, sequenced in a study of blood T cell repertoires in COVID-19. Repertoires were generated with immunoSEQ multiplex PCR, while TCRdb's copy carries only in-frame clones and drops some. The table has about 33,000 clones, 65% to 90% seen once. The sequenced sample was peripheral blood. These receptors originate from a man aged 60 to 69 with active COVID-19.

V usage is TRBV24-1 and J usage is TRBJ2-3, with a weak D call TRBD2 (7 bases). Germline CDR1 KGHDR, CDR2 SFDVKD. Trimming took 3 bases from V and 3 from J, leaving 15 bases between them. The CDR3 is 16 amino acids. Written as DNA, the CDR3 is TGTGCCACCAGTGATACGGGGGGCAGAGGGACAGATACGCAGTATTTT. Translating it yields CATSDTGGRGTDTQYF.

The CDR3 protein is CASSLAGLQETQYF. In nucleotides, the CDR3 is TGTGCCAGTAGTTTGGCCGGGTTACAAGAGACCCAGTACTTC. The gene calls are TRBV19 and TRBJ2-5; D is unclear. The V end lost 5 bases, the J end lost 2 bases, and 12 bases lay between the germline ends. The CDR3 covers 14 residues. CDR1 and CDR2 (germline): LNHDA, SQIVND (reference sequence). Filled out from reference TRBV19 and TRBJ2-5, the complete variable domain reads DGGITQSPKYLFRKEGQNVTLSCEQNLNHDAMYWYRQDPGQGLRLIYYSQIVNDFQKGDIAEGYSVSREKKESFPLTVTSAQKNPTAFYLCASSLAGLQETQYFGPGTRLLVL.

This clone qualifies as medium-sized. This rearrangement joins TRBV7-8 to TRBJ2-3, with a weak D call TRBD2 (6 bases). The V gene lost 4 bases and the J gene lost 2 bases, with 16 bases spanning the gap. Germline CDR1 and CDR2: SGHVS and FQNEAQ. This CDR3 is 16 amino acids long. For the CDR3, the DNA is TGTGCCAGCAGCTGGGGTTTTGGCGGGGTCACAGATACGCAGTATTTT. It encodes CASSWGFGGVTDTQYF.

This rearrangement joins TRBV19 to TRBJ2-2; no definite D call. The CDR3 runs to 14 residues. The ends were cut back, 5 bases at V and 7 bases at J, with 14 bases in the middle. The germline V gene encodes CDR1 LNHDA and CDR2 SQIVND (reference sequence). CDR3 sequence: CASSEVGWIGELFF. CDR3 in DNA: TGTGCCAGTAGTGAGGTCGGCTGGATCGGGGAGCTGTTTTTT.

DNA of the CDR3: TGTGCCAGCAGCGCTAGCCAAGGGGGGGGCACAGATACGCAGTATTTT. It translates to CASSASQGGGTDTQYF. The chain is built from TRBV4-2 and TRBJ2-3, with D tentatively TRBD2 (7 bases). The length of the CDR3 is 16 residues. Germline loops: CDR1 LGHNA, CDR2 YNFKEQ. V lost 5 bases to trimming and J lost 1 base, with 16 bases between them.

In DNA, the CDR3 is TGTGCCAGCTGGGCGGGGTTGAGCTCTGGAAACACCATATATTTT. As protein: CASWAGLSSGNTIYF. The chain couples TRBV6-5 to TRBJ1-3, with D hard to call. Trimming took off 8 bases at V and 0 bases at J, with 14 bases between the two ends. CDR1 and CDR2 (germline): MNHEY, SVGAGI. This CDR3 spans 15 amino acids.

CDR3 in amino acids: CASSLLPGLAGVSTQYF. CDR3 in DNA: TGTGCCAGCAGCTTACTTCCGGGACTAGCGGGCGTTAGTACGCAGTATTTT. The gene calls are TRBV7-2 and TRBJ2-3, with 12 bases identical to TRBD2. There are 17 residues in the CDR3. V trimming: 2 bases; J trimming: 8 bases; junction bases outside the gene matches: 11. In germline, CDR1 is SGHTA, CDR2 FQGNSA.

This clone was observed a handful of times. The V and J genes are TRBV18 and TRBJ2-3; TRBD2 matches 9 bases. This CDR3 has 15 residues. Trimming removed 4 bases from V and 3 bases from J; junction bases left unmatched: 5. The germline V gene has CDR1 KGHSH and CDR2 LQKENI. CDR3 coding DNA: TGTGCCAGCTCACGGGCTAGCGGGACGACAGATACGCAGTATTTT. Its translation is CASSRASGTTDTQYF.

The chain carries TRBV7-2 and TRBJ2-1; 9 bases are a match to TRBD1. Germline values: CDR1 SGHTA, CDR2 FQGNSA. Trimming at V came to 5 bases and at J to 10 bases, leaving 12 bases not matched to a gene. This CDR3 spans 15 amino acids. The CDR3 is CASSELEYGQGEQFF. CDR3 nucleotide sequence: TGTGCCAGCAGCGAACTCGAATATGGACAGGGGGAGCAGTTCTTC.

Here the CDR3 reads CASSTGTGGSQPQHF. The CDR3 DNA reads as TGTGCCAGCAGCACCGGGACAGGGGGCAGTCAGCCCCAGCATTTT. The chain joins TRBV3-1 (or the pseudogene TRBV3-2) to TRBJ1-5; 12 bases align to TRBD1. Germline V CDR1 and CDR2: LGHDT, YNNKEL (reference sequence). CDR3 size: 15 residues. The junction had 5 bases not matched to a gene; V was cut back by 5 bases and J by 6 bases.

The genes are TRBV29-1 and TRBJ2-3; the D gene is possibly TRBD1 (5 bases). The CDR3 covers 8 residues. CDR1 is SQVTM, CDR2 ANQGSEA, per germline. The DNA for the CDR3 is TGCAAGGGGGATACGCAGTATTTT. Translating it yields CKGDTQYF.

The chain joins TRBV3-1 (or the pseudogene TRBV3-2) to TRBJ2-7; D remains ambiguous. Germline V lookup: CDR1 LGHDT, CDR2 YNNKEL (reference sequence). Trimming stripped 0 bases from V and 4 bases from J, with 31 bases between. This CDR3 is 21 amino acids long. The CDR3 protein is CASSQDENLFEVVTDPYEQYF. The DNA of the CDR3 is TGTGCCAGCAGCCAAGACGAGAACCTTTTCGAGGTGGTAACCGACCCGTACGAGCAGTACTTC.

This clone has a single count. The chain links TRBV5-1 to TRBJ2-2, with 8 bases aligning to TRBD2. The junction had 6 bases not matched to a gene; V was cut back by 0 bases and J by 2 bases. The CDR3 has 17 amino acids. Germline V CDR1 and CDR2: SGHRS, YFSETQ. CDR3: CASSLAVGRENTGELFF. The DNA of the CDR3 is TGCGCCAGCAGCTTGGCCGTCGGGAGGGAAAACACCGGGGAGCTGTTTTTT.

The chain has TRBV25-1 and TRBJ2-7; D is undetermined. Germline V gene lookup returns CDR1 MGHDK and CDR2 SYGVNS. The CDR3 consists of 13 residues. Trimming stripped 0 bases from V and 3 bases from J, with 6 bases between. The CDR3 DNA reads as TGTGCCAGCAGTGAATATTCCCTCTACGAGCAGTACTTC. Translation: CASSEYSLYEQYF.

The chain links TRBV28 to TRBJ2-1, with 13 bases fitting TRBD2. There are 14 residues in the CDR3. Germline V gene sequence: CDR1 MDHEN, CDR2 SYDVKM. Germline trimming cut 7 bases from V and 7 bases from J; bases unmatched to any gene: 4. The DNA for the CDR3 is TGTGCCAGCACGGGACTAGCGGGATTTAATGAGCAGTTCTTC. This encodes CASTGLAGFNEQFF.

The chain combines TRBV5-1 with TRBJ1-1; D is unclear. V was cut by 5 bases and J by 3 bases, with 11 bases left in between. CDR3 length: 13 amino acids. Germline-derived CDR1 and CDR2 are SGHRS and YFSETQ. The CDR3 sequence is CASSAGRDTEAFF. DNA of the CDR3: TGCGCCAGCAGTGCCGGGAGGGACACTGAAGCTTTCTTT. Full variable domain (missing parts from reference TRBV5-1 and TRBJ1-1): KAGVTQTPRYLIKTRGQQVTLSCSPISGHRSVSWYQQTPGQGLQFLFEYFSETQRNKGNFPGRFSGRQFSNSRSEMNVSTLELGDSALYLCASSAGRDTEAFFGQGTRLTVV.

This clone has only a few counts. The chain recombines TRBV5-4 with TRBJ2-1; no firm D call. CDR3 length: 14 amino acids. Per the germline V gene, CDR1 is SGHNT and CDR2 is YYREEE (reference sequence). Trimming removed 1 base at V and 5 bases at J, with 10 bases between. CDR3 in amino acids: CASSLKEQNNEQFF. Here the CDR3 DNA reads TGTGCCAGCAGCTTGAAGGAGCAGAACAATGAGCAGTTCTTC.

The chain has TRBV7-9 and TRBJ2-7, with 13 bases aligning to TRBD2. Germline lookup yields CDR1 SEHNR and CDR2 FQNEAQ (reference sequence). Unmatched junction bases numbered 8, after V lost 4 bases and J lost 2 bases. The CDR3 loop spans 17 amino acids. DNA for the CDR3: TGTGCCAGCAGCTCAGGACTAGCGGGAGCCGGGGCCTACGAGCAGTACTTC. Encoded protein: CASSSGLAGAGAYEQYF. Full variable domain (outside the CDR3, taken from reference TRBV7-9 and TRBJ2-7): DTGVSQNPRHKITKRGQNVTFRCDPISEHNRLYWYRQTLGQGPEFLTYFQNEAQLEKSRLLSDRFSAERPKGSFSTLEIQRTEQGDSAMYLCASSSGLAGAGAYEQYFGPGTRLTVT.

This sequence joins TRBV28 and TRBJ2-7; 7 bases map to TRBD2. The CDR3 loop spans 14 amino acids. V shed 8 bases and J 5 bases; nucleotides not matched to a gene: 12. Germline V gives CDR1 MDHEN, CDR2 SYDVKM. CDR3 nucleotide sequence: TGTGCCAGCTCGGTATCCGGGACTACACACGAGCAGTACGTC. Amino acids: CASSVSGTTHEQYV.

The chain joins TRBV19 to TRBJ2-1, with a tentative D call TRBD2 (6 bases). The germline CDR1 and CDR2 sequences are LNHDA and SQIVND (reference sequence). The CDR3 loop spans 19 amino acids. Trimming left V 2 bases short and J 0 bases short, with 20 bases between. The CDR3 bases are TGTGCCAGTAGTATATCGGGAGCGGGCCCTTTCAGCTCCTACAATGAGCAGTTCTTC. This translates into CASSISGAGPFSSYNEQFF.

The V gene is TRBV19, the J gene TRBJ1-2; D gene ambiguous. CDR1 is LNHDA and CDR2 is SQIVND in the germline V gene (reference sequence). CDR3 length equals 11 residues. V lost 9 bases to trimming and J lost 7 bases, with 12 bases between them. Written as DNA, the CDR3 is TGTGCCAGCCGGTATGAGGTTGGCTACACCTTC. Its translation: CASRYEVGYTF.

The chain couples TRBV9 to TRBJ2-2; 9 nucleotides align to TRBD2. The CDR3 has 17 amino acids. Germline V gene lookup returns CDR1 SGDLS and CDR2 YYNGEE. V was pared by 0 bases and J by 2 bases, with 5 bases of the junction left unmatched. CDR3 sequence reads: CASSVEIAGVNTGELFF. The CDR3 DNA follows: TGTGCCAGCAGCGTAGAGATAGCGGGAGTAAACACCGGGGAGCTGTTTTTT.

V is TRBV18 and J is TRBJ2-7; 12 bases line up with TRBD2. The CDR3 length is 16 residues. Germline CDR1 reads KGHSH; CDR2 reads LQKENI. DNA of the CDR3: TGTGCCAGCTCCCCACCGGGACTAGCGGGTCCCTACGAGCAGTACGTC. Protein product: CASSPPGLAGPYEQYV.

The gene calls are TRBV19 and TRBJ1-2; a possible D gene is TRBD1 (6 bases). The CDR3 spans 15 residues. Germline CDR1 is LNHDA and CDR2 is SQIVND (reference sequence). The ends were cut back, 7 bases at V and 0 bases at J, with 15 bases in the middle. Written as DNA, the CDR3 is TGTGCCAGTAACAGGGCGGAAGCGTCTAACTATGGCTACACCTTC. Translated: CASNRAEASNYGYTF.